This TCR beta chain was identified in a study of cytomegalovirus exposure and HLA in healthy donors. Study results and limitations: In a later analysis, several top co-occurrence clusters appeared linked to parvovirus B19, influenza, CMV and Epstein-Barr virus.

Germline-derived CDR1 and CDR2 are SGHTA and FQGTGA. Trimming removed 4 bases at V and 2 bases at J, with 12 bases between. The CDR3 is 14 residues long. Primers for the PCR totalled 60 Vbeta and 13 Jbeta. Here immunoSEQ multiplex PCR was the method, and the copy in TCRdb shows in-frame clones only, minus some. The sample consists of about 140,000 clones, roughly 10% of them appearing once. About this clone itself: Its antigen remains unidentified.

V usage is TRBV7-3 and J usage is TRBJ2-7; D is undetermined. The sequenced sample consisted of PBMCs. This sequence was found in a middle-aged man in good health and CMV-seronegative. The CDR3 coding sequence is TGTGCCAGCAGCTCCGCTCCAGGTCCCTACGAGCAGTACTTC. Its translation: CASSSAPGPYEQYF. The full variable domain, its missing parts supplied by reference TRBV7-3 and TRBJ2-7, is GAGVSQTPSNKVTEKGKYVELRCDPISGHTALYWYRQSLGQGPEFLIYFQGTGAADDSGLPNDRFFAVRPEGSVSTLKIQRTERGDSAVYLCASSSAPGPYEQYFGPGTRLTVT.